A selection of T cell receptor beta chains follows, all from one sample in a study of OX40 agonist ivuxolimab in advanced cancers. The protocol was immunoSEQ multiplex PCR, while the TCRdb copy is restricted to in-frame clones and leaves out a portion. The sample lists about 46,000 clones, 70% to 90% seen once, with about 10% in the top ten. The specimen comprised CD4+ or CD8+ T cells sorted from blood, sampled in a trial of the OX40 agonist ivuxolimab. These receptors originate from an adult with an advanced solid tumor such as melanoma, head and neck, liver or kidney cancer. CDR3s include the opening cysteine and the closing phenylalanine or tryptophan.

15	TRBV7-9	CASSSTSRSTDTQYF
13	TRBV19	CASSIGPLAEAFF
14	TRBV2	CASRLTGDMNIQYF
14	TRBV9	CASSVQGSTDTQYF
15	TRBV10-1	CASSQLSRKTYGYTF
11	TRBV7-2	CASSLVYEQYF
15	TRBV7-8	CASSLGGATNYGYTF
15	TRBV6-6	CASSYGTGGNQPQHF
15	TRBV19	CASSIVLAGENEQFF
17	TRBV2	CASTAEIGAISTDTQYF
14	TRBV7-6	CASSRTINTGELFF
14	TRBV7-9	CASSPGQDEWELFF
14	TRBV27	CASSLFPGYNEQFF
14	TRBV30	CAWSFSGANEKLFF
14	TRBV4-1	CASSHPSSYNEQFF
13	TRBV10-3	CANRPANTGELFF
21	TRBV12-2	CASRLVVPTSLERSSYNEQFF
14	TRBV13	CASSSGQGRDTQYF
14	TRBV30	CAWSVGGDETEAFF
13	TRBV30	CAWRAQGLSGYTF
11	TRBV10-3	CAISEGGEQYF
13	TRBV11-2	CASSLAPANEQFF
15	TRBV27	CASSPGQGSNQPQHF
10	TRBV20-1	CSARDVEAFF
12	TRBV6-6	CASNPAHNEQFF
13	TRBV5-6	CASSDLAGQAQYF
13	TRBV27	CASSSPSEYEQYF
15	TRBV19	CASSIGTSAYNEQFF
15	TRBV9	CASSDSSGPSYEQYF
15	TRBV27	CASSLAGPATDTQYF
14	TRBV13	CASSSGQGKHEQYF
14	TRBV5-1	CASSPGTGRTEAFF
13	TRBV11-1	CASSLVPLYEQYF
14	TRBV5-6	CASSLGTGDEKLFF
13	TRBV19	CATSTSGPYEQYF
15	TRBV25-1	CASSPNRGYNQPQHF
14	TRBV4-1	CASSPGTVNQPQHF
13	TRBV27	CASSFGTGYEQYF
15	TRBV27	CASSLGTGTNTEAFF
15	TRBV19	CASSIMWTSTDTQYF
17	TRBV4-1	CASSQSAGTGVIDGYTF
15	TRBV4-3	CASSQDTGTDYGYTF
15	TRBV7-9	CASSFYGGSTDTQYF
14	TRBV5-5	CASSFGGGTYEQYF
17	TRBV15	CATSRDRSSGVGETQYF
15	TRBV7-9	CASSLGRNSGNTIYF
17	TRBV11-3	CASSLGSGRPYTGELFF
18	TRBV5-1	CASSLALRRPRSGNTIYF
14	TRBV2	CASQNPGGLETQYF
15	TRBV28	CASSTPGTGYQPQHF
14	TRBV27	CASTWTGPYNEQFF
15	TRBV27	CASSTSSGATYEQYF